The text below deals with one TCR beta chain. V dropped 5 bases and J dropped 4 bases, with 31 bases sitting between them. Germline V lookup: CDR1 SGHRS, CDR2 YFSETQ. The CDR3 sequence is 19 residues long. These data come from a study of cytomegalovirus exposure and HLA in healthy donors. The PCR used 60 Vbeta and 13 Jbeta primers. TCRdb's table, derived via immunoSEQ multiplex PCR, lists solely in-frame clones and lacks some. In the table there are some 140,000 clones, over 60% of which are singletons. The chain joins TRBV5-1 to TRBJ2-7, with D tentatively TRBD2 (5 bases). This receptor was obtained from a male donor in good health and CMV-seropositive. The specimen sequenced was PBMCs. For the CDR3, the DNA is TGCGCCAGCAGTAGGACTCCACCGATCGACTGGATAAAGCTTTACGAGCAGTACTTC. Amino acids: CASSRTPPIDWIKLYEQYF.